This T cell receptor beta chain was sequenced in a study of regulatory T cells in long-lasting Graves disease. Time point defined: newly diagnosed GD, antithyroid drugs for less than 3 months. There was RNA extracted from PBMCs, and the TCR library was made from it. CDR3 regions were amplified by Arm-PCR using iRepertoire HTBI primers to build TCR beta libraries. TCRdb re-derived calls from the multiplex PCR reads in MiXCR, one entry per CDR3 protein. The sample carries about 540,000 distinct CDR3 sequences, approximately 13% recorded once. Comments on this clonotype: A read error likely explains this, since a far larger clone differs by one base.

The CDR3 has 12 residues. These same data were also listed under a study on T cells in Graves' hyperthyroidism and ophthalmopathy. According to that study: Patients having uncontrolled infection, another autoimmune disease, pregnancy or lactation were not included.

The TCR was taken from a man younger than 40 with Graves disease. This chain connects TRBV12-3 or TRBV12-4 to TRBJ2-1; a possible D gene is TRBD1 (6 bases). Sequenced here: peripheral blood mononuclear cells (PBMCs), sampled at new diagnosis, from a patient treated with antithyroid drugs. The CDR3 is CASRTGLETHYF. The DNA for the CDR3 is TGTGCCAGCAGAACAGGGTTAGAGACCCACTACTTC.